This TCR beta chain originates from a study of cytomegalovirus exposure and HLA in healthy donors (TCRdb year 2017). With regard to the full study: An earlier analysis of roughly 570 of the donors reported around 280 Gb of sequence data and 117 million unique TCR beta sequences obtained from approximately 180 million T cells. Roughly 300 gigabases of sequencing data and approximately 93 million unique TCR sequences were included in an early release covering about 620 HLA-typed donors. Of the approximately 400 genotyped donors, approximately 82% fell in the genetic ancestry cluster associated with self-reported Caucasian donors. The study aimed to test whether signatures of past pathogen exposure could be identified by cataloging public T cell receptors. The T cell repertoires of several hundred subjects were profiled by immunosequencing and related to cytomegalovirus serostatus. In addition to the first cohort of 650 to 750 subjects, a separate validation cohort of 120 different subjects was used. High-throughput TCR immunosequencing, statistical association of individual TCRs with disease status, and machine learning were combined to predict cytomegalovirus infection status. A later analysis re-analyzed previously published TCR beta repertoires from approximately 700 donors and added high-resolution HLA genotyping to study TCR occurrence patterns. Rather than drawing on any new phenotypic data, the later analysis identified candidate immune exposures from TCR beta sequences and the way those sequences occurred across donors. In an earlier analysis of 587 of the donors, high-throughput TCR beta sequencing was used to judge whether each TCR beta V gene segment behaved as functional or pseudogenic. Donor age, sex, ethnicity and CMV serostatus were compiled alongside the repertoire data. A later genetic analysis took genome-wide SNP genotypes for about 60% of the roughly 670 donors and used that subset as a discovery cohort. Every repertoire in the discovery cohort had been generated on one and the same sequencing platform. Class I and class II HLA loci were covered by the typing at four-digit resolution. Typing coverage varied by locus: roughly 620-640 donors for A, B, C, DRB1 and DQB1; under 550 for DQA1; more than 600 for DPA1; 450 to 480 for DPB1. A few DR-DQ haplotypes were treated as single units for association and clustering because of strong linkage in the cohort. On average, roughly 250,000 unique TCR beta nucleotide sequences were sequenced per donor among several hundred genotyped donors of the cohort, with roughly 18% of those sequences being non-productive. Overall study outcomes, separate from this receptor: Strong co-occurrence of HLA alleles, especially DR and DQ, made assigning TCR associations to individual alleles difficult. In vitro tests confirmed that three of the cytomegalovirus-associated TCR beta chains recognize cytomegalovirus antigens. The authors suggested that the approach could potentially be extended to other disease states and immunological phenotypes. In an earlier analysis of some 640 of the donors, most TCR beta V segments were observed in productive rearrangements about 90% or about 30% of the time, broadly matching IMGT annotations. Compared with equally common non-associated chains, HLA-associated TCR beta chains in a later analysis were more clonally expanded and had lower generation probabilities. In this cohort, only TCR beta chains were sequenced, and detectable features were limited by the absence of alpha or paired-chain data. In a later analysis, the rate of TCR association differed among HLA loci, with DRB1 alleles having the most associated TCRs and HLA-C alleles having the fewest. A total of around 150 TCR beta chains were listed by the study as associated with cytomegalovirus. The only immune exposure information available for the cohort was CMV serostatus. A later genetic analysis reported fewer N-insertions in productive TCRs among donors in an Asian-associated ancestry cluster than the roughly 620-donor mean. A further reported finding was that TCR beta sequences accurately predicted the HLA-A and HLA-B alleles for most subjects in the first cohort. Most TCR sequences were observed very rarely across donors, whereas some public TCRs were present in many individuals. Because HLA typing was missing for some donors at each locus, association tests included only the typed subset. Roughly uniform sequencing depth across donors was assumed in presence/absence analyses, although this assumption may not hold. Correlated functional status among segregating V segments might be attributable to linkage disequilibrium, but an unknown experimental factor could not be ruled out. Some IMGT-functional V segments, including TRBV6-2 and TRBV6-3, could not be told apart with the 87-base-pair reads, so those segments were excluded. Cytomegalovirus status was reported to be diagnosed by the classifier with high specificity and sensitivity in both the original and validation cohorts. A later analysis reported that several top co-occurrence clusters appeared linked to parvovirus B19, influenza, CMV and Epstein-Barr virus. V-gene and J-gene trimming of TCR beta chains was associated with a missense DCLRE1C variant in a later genetic analysis, and the association was replicated in an independent cohort. Fewer than 20 rarely observed V segments, including chromosome 9 orphons, were excluded from the earlier analysis of about 610 of the donors because counts were too low. A later analysis found that most CMV-associated TCR beta chains appeared HLA-restricted, with HLA associations seemingly driven largely by CMV exposure. A cluster of highly shared sequence variants was judged likely to represent a technical artifact of the sequencing pipeline. Specific HLA alleles were associated with 15,000 to 20,000 TCR beta sequences at a false discovery rate of 0.05 in a later analysis.

The cohort was made up of about 670 healthy bone marrow donors. All cohort members were sampled while nominally healthy, although unrecorded immune exposures were likely present. The donor was CMV seropositive and belonged to the group of about 290 seropositive cohort members. Each donor provided a peripheral blood sample, and peripheral blood mononuclear cells were used for TCR beta sequencing. The Qiagen DNeasy Blood Extraction Kit was used to extract genomic DNA from the blood cell samples. A remark on this clone: Its antigen is currently not known. No per-base quality is available; no much larger clone lies one base away.

V is pared back by 6 bases and J by 12 bases, with 11 bases lying between the germline termini. The germline V gene provides CDR1 MNHNS and CDR2 SASEGT. The CDR3 runs 10 residues from the cysteine to the phenylalanine. Kept here is only the CDR3 DNA, which spans 30 bases and is read in frame from base 1. The receptor library was made with the immunoSEQ multiplex PCR assay. A mixture of 60 forward primers for TCR Vbeta segments and 13 reverse primers for TCR Jbeta segments was used in the multiplex PCR. A multiplex PCR assay on genomic DNA amplified the CDR3 region of rearranged TCR beta genes. The Illumina HiSeq System was used to sequence the amplified TCR beta libraries as 87-base-pair reads. In the original analysis: In a later analysis, 70 million to 95 million unique TCR beta chains were counted across the roughly 670 repertoires, and roughly 11 million of these chains were shared by at least two donors. Raw reads were error-corrected and collapsed into unique sequences by a nearest-neighbor algorithm in which closely related sequences were merged to remove PCR and sequencing errors. V, D and J gene segments were assigned by aligning CDR3 sequences to IMGT reference sequences. For a sequence to be retained, a match of at least six nucleotides to both a V gene segment and a J gene segment was required. A rearrangement counted as productive if the CDR3 had no stop codons and remained in frame with V and J, and every other rearrangement counted as non-productive. CDR3 was defined by IMGT convention, running from the second conserved V-encoded cysteine to the conserved J-encoded phenylalanine. Sequences without an unambiguous match to a single V gene segment were excluded from the earlier analysis of about 600 of the donors. An earlier analysis of roughly 590 of the donors called V segments functional above 56.7% productive rearrangements and segregating when the between-donor standard deviation exceeded 5%. To diagnose cytomegalovirus status from the catalog of TCR beta chain sequences, a statistical classification framework was built. V and J gene assignment, in a later analysis, came from comparing TCR nucleotide sequences with IMGT/GENE-DB human TR gene sequences. A later analysis assigned CDR3 sequences and most-parsimonious VDJ recombination scenarios with the TCRdist pipeline. In a later analysis, every TCR beta chain was defined by the combination of its CDR3 amino acid sequence and its V-gene family, and reads without a unique V-gene family were dropped. A later analysis removed over 500 highly shared, low-generation-probability nucleotide sequences to deal with suspected cross-contamination and a sequencing artifact. In a later analysis, a clonal expansion index for each public chain was calculated from normalized within-repertoire ranks of inferred template counts. A later analysis computed generation probabilities with a VDJ recombination model fitted to out-of-frame rearrangements, and checked the results against IGoR. Hypergeometric tests were used in a later analysis to score TCR-TCR, TCR-HLA and TCR-CMV co-occurrence, with a repertoire-size bias correction applied to the TCR pairs. False discovery rates were estimated in a later analysis by permuting HLA or CMV assignments 20 times. In a later analysis, co-occurring TCRs were grouped with DBSCAN, and TCRdist sequence similarity was added when clustering was performed within HLA-allele-positive subsets. Repertoires with fewer than 30,000 or more than 120,000 public chains were left out of co-occurrence clustering, as were several repertoires with anomalous nucleotide sharing. TCRdb obtained this table from immuneACCESS and retained in-frame rearrangements with V and J assigned. These tables miss some clones; where compared with another copy, unresolved V genes account for less than half of the shortfall, and the remainder is unexplained. V and J calls and clone size follow that table, whereas D and trimming were derived from the DNA. The sample table shows tens of thousands of clones, and roughly 70% are seen once. 20% to 25% of the sample belongs to the ten largest clones.

Input material: PBMCs. The receptor's source is a man over 45 in good health and CMV-seropositive. The chain is made from TRBV6-1 and TRBJ1-2, with the D gene call left open. The DNA sequence reads TGTGCCAGCAGGGAGGTGGTTGACACCTTC. This codes for CASREVVDTF.